The 19 T cell receptor beta chains listed next were all sequenced from one sample in a study of vaccination effects on CD4 cells after COVID-19. Produced via immunoSEQ multiplex PCR; TCRdb's table is partial and in-frame only. The sample holds some 60,000 clones, just under 80% seen once. The culture ran for approximately 10 days before CD4+ T cells were isolated. Subjects were given two BNT162b2 or mRNA-1273 vaccine doses. These receptors' antigens are unknown. The source material was CD4+ T cells from PBMCs cultured without peptide, sampled after COVID-19 vaccination. The receptors originated from a human donor who received a COVID-19 vaccine.

The genes are TRBV7-9 and TRBJ2-3; D ambiguous. The CDR3 sequence is 13 residues long. Trimming removed 5 bases from V and 10 bases from J, with 16 bases in between. Germline loops: CDR1 SEHNR, CDR2 FQNEAQ (reference sequence). For the CDR3, the DNA is TGTGCCAGCAGCCCACCCATGTCCAATGCGCAGTATTTT. The encoded protein is CASSPPMSNAQYF.

This clone was seen a handful of times. V and J are TRBV19 and TRBJ2-3, with 7 bases fitting TRBD2. The germline V gene has CDR1 LNHDA and CDR2 SQIVND (reference sequence). After removal of 6 bases from V and 5 bases from J, the junction contained 8 bases not matched to a gene. This CDR3 has 14 amino acids. The CDR3: CASRGTTSQDTQYF. The CDR3 region has the DNA TGTGCCAGTAGGGGGACTACCTCGCAAGATACGCAGTATTTT.

The rearrangement uses TRBV4-3 and TRBJ2-7, with 12 bases identical to TRBD1. CDR1 is LGHNA, CDR2 YSLEER, per germline. This CDR3 is 19 amino acids long. V dropped 3 bases and J dropped 5; count of bases not matched to a gene: 17. The CDR3 spells CASSQDSWGPGTGGHEQYF. CDR3 nucleotide sequence: TGCGCCAGCAGCCAGGATTCTTGGGGCCCCGGGACAGGGGGCCACGAGCAGTACTTC.

The rearrangement uses TRBV6-5 and TRBJ1-1; 7 bases are a match to TRBD1. Germline values: CDR1 MNHEY, CDR2 SVGAGI. The CDR3 sequence is 13 residues long. Trimming removed 8 bases from V and 2 bases from J; junction bases left unmatched: 5. CDR3 in DNA: TGTGCCAGCGGGCAGGGGGGTAACACTGAAGCTTTCTTT. Translation: CASGQGGNTEAFF.

The chain has TRBV7-2 and TRBJ1-1; D is perhaps TRBD1 (6 bases). This CDR3 comprises 16 residues. V lost 1 base to trimming and J lost 0 bases, with 12 bases between them. Germline CDR1 and CDR2: SGHTA and FQGNSA. The CDR3 DNA follows: TGTGCCAGCAGCTTAGTGGCAGGGGCCTTGAACACTGAAGCTTTCTTT. Amino acids: CASSLVAGALNTEAFF.

Comments on this clone: The sample has other DNA sequences that encode this CDR3 too. The genes are TRBV28 and TRBJ2-7; the D gene is possibly TRBD1 (5 bases). This CDR3 comprises 12 residues. The germline CDR1 and CDR2 sequences are MDHEN and SYDVKM. Trimming pared 5 bases from V and 1 base from J, leaving 6 bases between. The CDR3 reads CASSQGSYEQYF. The CDR3 DNA follows: TGTGCCAGCAGTCAGGGTTCCTACGAGCAGTACTTC.

The table lists this clone with a count of one. The V call is TRBV6-5, the J call TRBJ2-2; D might be TRBD2 (6 bases). Germline values: CDR1 MNHEY, CDR2 SVGAGI. The V gene lost 6 bases and the J gene lost 5 bases, with 16 bases spanning the gap. This CDR3 comprises 15 residues. The CDR3 sequence: CASSPGSGYTGELFF. CDR3 bases: TGTGCCAGCAGCCCCGGGAGCGGGTATACCGGGGAGCTGTTTTTT.

The rearrangement links TRBV7-6 to TRBJ2-5; D is perhaps TRBD1 or TRBD2 (5 bases each). Germline loops: CDR1 SGHVS, CDR2 FNYEAQ. The CDR3 loop spans 15 amino acids. The germline V and J ends were trimmed by 6 bases and 1 base, with 15 bases remaining between them. The CDR3 nucleotides are TGTGCCAGCAGGGGGGTGGGTGGACCCCAAGAGACCCAGTACTTC. This gives the protein CASRGVGGPQETQYF.

This clone appeared a few times. The rearrangement uses TRBV9 and TRBJ1-1; a possible D gene is TRBD1 (6 bases). CDR3 size: 14 residues. Germline V gene lookup returns CDR1 SGDLS and CDR2 YYNGEE. Between the trimmed V and J ends, which lost 2 bases and 11 bases, there was a span of 19 bases. Here the CDR3 reads CASSVGVEGGSAFF. The CDR3 region has the DNA TGTGCCAGCAGCGTCGGGGTCGAAGGGGGGAGTGCTTTCTTT.

The rearrangement joins TRBV6-5 to TRBJ1-5; a weak D match, TRBD1 (6 bases). Germline CDR1 MNHEY, CDR2 SVGAGI. This CDR3 has 15 residues. Trimming left V 6 bases short and J 0 bases short, with 12 bases between. DNA of the CDR3: TGTGCCAGCAGCGTGACAGGTAATAGCAATCAGCCCCAGCATTTT. It is translated as CASSVTGNSNQPQHF.

The chain employs TRBV2 and TRBJ1-1, with 7 bases lining up with TRBD1. The CDR3 runs 14 residues. Germline trimming cut 7 bases from V and 0 bases from J; bases unmatched to any gene: 5. Germline assignment: CDR1 SNHLY and CDR2 FYNNEI. The CDR3 reads CASKLQGMNTEAFF. The DNA for the CDR3 is TGTGCCAGCAAACTACAGGGGATGAACACTGAAGCTTTCTTT.

This clone is a singleton in its sample. The chain combines TRBV5-1 with TRBJ2-5, with 9 bases lining up with TRBD2. Trimming took 0 bases from V and 0 from J; bases not matched to a gene: 6. Germline CDR1 reads SGHRS; CDR2 reads YFSETQ. The CDR3 has 17 residues. The CDR3 reads CASSLGPSGGYQETQYF. The CDR3 DNA follows: TGCGCCAGCAGCTTGGGCCCAAGCGGGGGGTACCAAGAGACCCAGTACTTC. Full variable domain (outside the CDR3, taken from reference TRBV5-1 and TRBJ2-5): KAGVTQTPRYLIKTRGQQVTLSCSPISGHRSVSWYQQTPGQGLQFLFEYFSETQRNKGNFPGRFSGRQFSNSRSEMNVSTLELGDSALYLCASSLGPSGGYQETQYFGPGTRLLVL.

V and J are TRBV11-2 and TRBJ1-1; no firm D call. This CDR3 comprises 16 residues. Germline V gene sequence: CDR1 SGHAT, CDR2 FQNNGV. V gave up 0 bases and J gave up 1 base, with 12 bases separating them. DNA for the CDR3: TGTGCCAGCAGCTTAGAGGGAGGCCTCGGGAACACTGAAGCTTTCTTT. As protein: CASSLEGGLGNTEAFF.

As regards this clone: One end of the junction is discordant with germline, which a read error may explain. The chain combines TRBV7-2 with TRBJ2-5; D not resolved. This CDR3 is 16 amino acids long. Per germline, CDR1 SGHTA and CDR2 FQGNSA. CDR3 nucleotides: TGTGCCAGCAGGTTAGAGAGTCGCGGATACCAAGAGACCCAGTACTTC. Its translation: CASRLESRGYQETQYF.

This rearrangement joins TRBV27 to TRBJ1-1; 9 positions agree with TRBD1. Germline V gene data show CDR1 as MNHEY and CDR2 as SMNVEV (reference sequence). J lost 3 bases, V lost 5 bases, and 7 bases had no gene match. This CDR3 contains 15 residues. The CDR3, as DNA: TGTGCCAGCAGTCCCTGGGACAGGGATGACACTGAAGCTTTCTTT. Its translation: CASSPWDRDDTEAFF.

V usage is TRBV27 and J usage is TRBJ1-2; D remains unclear. V lost 6 bases and J lost 6, with 14 bases in between. Looked up from germline, CDR1 is MNHEY and CDR2 is SMNVEV (reference sequence). The CDR3 extends over 13 amino acids. The CDR3 spells CASRAHSVHGYTF. The CDR3 DNA is TGTGCCAGCAGAGCACACAGCGTCCATGGCTACACCTTC.

The chain employs TRBV6-5 and TRBJ1-6; D perhaps matches TRBD1 (5 bases). CDR1 is MNHEY and CDR2 is SVGAGI in the germline V gene. CDR3 length equals 13 residues. Trimming removed 6 bases at V and 10 bases at J, with 13 bases between. CDR3 coding DNA: TGTGCCAGCAGCCCCTTCGGGGACTCACCCCTCCACTTT. It is translated as CASSPFGDSPLHF.

V gene TRBV27 combines with J gene TRBJ1-2, with 9 nucleotides matching TRBD1. Germline V gene data show CDR1 as MNHEY and CDR2 as SMNVEV (reference sequence). CDR3 length: 14 residues. The ends lost 4 bases at V and 10 bases at J; junction bases unmatched: 10. The CDR3 reads CASSSSPGTGSYTF. The CDR3 DNA reads TGTGCCAGCAGTTCGAGTCCCGGGACAGGGTCCTACACCTTC.

The chain joins TRBV6-5 to TRBJ2-1, with 12 bases lining up with TRBD2. This CDR3 contains 14 residues. The J segment lost 7 bases and the V segment lost 6 bases, leaving 4 bases of the junction unmatched. Germline CDR1 MNHEY, CDR2 SVGAGI. DNA for the CDR3: TGTGCCAGCAGGACTAGCGGGAGTGTTAATGAGCAGTTCTTC. Its protein is CASRTSGSVNEQFF.